The entry that follows covers one T cell receptor (beta chain) sequence. What it recognizes is unknown. The data originate from a study of shared clonotypes between healthy human individuals. Findings and limits, study-wide: Unshared clonotypes carried lower generation probabilities than those common to all four donors. Only blood underwent sampling, and tissue repertoires likely differ.

Nashville, Tennessee was home to all donors, each a Caucasian adult. Trimming removed 3 bases from V and 2 bases from J; junction bases left unmatched: 5. The CDR3 is 17 amino acids. CDR1 and CDR2 from the germline V gene are SGHTA and FQGNSA. Only in-frame clones appear in the TCRdb table, and some are missing; sequencing was by immunoSEQ multiplex PCR. Altogether 1,100,000 or so clones are present, around 78% being singletons, with the ten largest covering about 0.52%. The rearrangement joins TRBV7-2 to TRBJ2-3, with 13 positions matching TRBD2. The sequencing sample was made of memory CD4+ T cells from PBMCs. Subset noted: CD45RA-negative fraction. This TCR came from a man aged 18 to 30 in good health. Some clones in this sample may be carry-over from other donors' samples. CDR3 sequence reads: CASSFRTSGRPTDTQYF. CDR3 in DNA: TGTGCCAGCAGCTTCCGGACTAGCGGGAGACCCACAGATACGCAGTATTTT.